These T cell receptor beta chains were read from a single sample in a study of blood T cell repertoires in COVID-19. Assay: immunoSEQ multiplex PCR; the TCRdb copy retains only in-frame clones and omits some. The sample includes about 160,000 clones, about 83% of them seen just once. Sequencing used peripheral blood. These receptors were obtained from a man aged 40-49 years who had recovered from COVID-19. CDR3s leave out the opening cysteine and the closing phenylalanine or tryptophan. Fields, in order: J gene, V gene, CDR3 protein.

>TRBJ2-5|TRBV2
ASALRGETQY
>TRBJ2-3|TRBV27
ASSRTGEADTQY
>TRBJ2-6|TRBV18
ASSPGQGSPNSGANVLT
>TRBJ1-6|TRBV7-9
ASSEDRLSPLH
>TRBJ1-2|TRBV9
ARRTGRSYGYT
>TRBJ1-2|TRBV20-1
SVPQEYGYT
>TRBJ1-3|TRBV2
ASSRAGNTIY
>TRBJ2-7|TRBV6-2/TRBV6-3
ASSLYYEQY
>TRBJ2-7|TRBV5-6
ASSLNSYEQY
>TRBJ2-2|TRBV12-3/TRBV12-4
ASSLAGAGELF
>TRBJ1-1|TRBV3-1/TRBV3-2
ASSDTGTANTEAF
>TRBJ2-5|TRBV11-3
ASSRGLQETQY
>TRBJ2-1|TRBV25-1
ASREYEGLF
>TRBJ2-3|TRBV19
ATKWRATDTQY
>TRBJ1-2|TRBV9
ASSATGYGYT
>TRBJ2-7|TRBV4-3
ASSQILAGEYEQY
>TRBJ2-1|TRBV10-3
AITGRGNNEQF
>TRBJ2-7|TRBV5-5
ASSPQGTGTVEQY
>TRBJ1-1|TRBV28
ASSGPGGNTEAF
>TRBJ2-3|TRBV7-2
ASGSGGSTDTQY
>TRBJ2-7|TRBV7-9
ASSSQGGGEQY
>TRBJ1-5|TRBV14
ASSTGQGEPQH
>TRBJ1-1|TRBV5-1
ASSPGTGTTEAF
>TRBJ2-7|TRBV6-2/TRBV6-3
ASSYLDRIYEQY
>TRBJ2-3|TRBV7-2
ASSLTSGSGDTQY
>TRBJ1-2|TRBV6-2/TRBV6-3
ASSYGTGGYGYT
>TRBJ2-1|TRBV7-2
ASSPKGVGDNEQF
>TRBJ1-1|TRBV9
ASSGNRGLGEAF
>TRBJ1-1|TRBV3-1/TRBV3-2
ASSPGQNTEAF
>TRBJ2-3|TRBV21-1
ASKATDTQY
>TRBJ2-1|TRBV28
ASRDEIAGGNNEQF
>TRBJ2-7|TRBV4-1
ASSQGSVRINPYEQY
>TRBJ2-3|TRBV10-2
ASSIVHTDTQY
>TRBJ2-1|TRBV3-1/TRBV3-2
ASGLAGDYNEQF
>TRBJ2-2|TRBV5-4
ASSLDQINTGELF
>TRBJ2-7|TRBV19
ASSPLQGPSYEQY
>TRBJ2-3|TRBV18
ASSPTRGGTDTQY
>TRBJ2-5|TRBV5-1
ASSLKSGEETQY
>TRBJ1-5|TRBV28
ASGGQYSNQPQH
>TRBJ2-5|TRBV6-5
ASSLQGRRETQY
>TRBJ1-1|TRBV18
ASSPVQGRTEAF
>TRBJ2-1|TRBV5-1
ASSYGGSGEQF
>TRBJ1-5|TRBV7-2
ASSSDTNQPQH
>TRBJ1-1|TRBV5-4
ASSLGLEGEAF
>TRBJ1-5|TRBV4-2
ASSQGGVLSGGQPQH
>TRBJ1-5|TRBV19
ASSDRREPQH
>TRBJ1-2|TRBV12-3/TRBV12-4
ASSFSSGQLYT
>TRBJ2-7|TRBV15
ATSSSERGVYEQY
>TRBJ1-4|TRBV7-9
ASSLGRQGLATNEKLF
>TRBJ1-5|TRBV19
ASSGGSPTGANQPQH
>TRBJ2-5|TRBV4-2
ASSQAVPETQY
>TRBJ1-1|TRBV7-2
ASSLVDSATEAF
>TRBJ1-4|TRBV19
ASRVGQGMNNEKLF
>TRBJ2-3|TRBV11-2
ASSLVSSADTQY
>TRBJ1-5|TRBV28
ASSPSAGQPQH
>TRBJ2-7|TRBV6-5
ASRTGTGVYEQY
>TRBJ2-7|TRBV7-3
ASSLRGGQAYEQY
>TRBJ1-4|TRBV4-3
ASSQEAATNEKLF
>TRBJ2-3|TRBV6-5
ASSPSSDTQY